The clone carrying this T cell receptor beta chain was found many times. This entry belongs to a study of human T cells and chemical hapten exposure. Each CDR3 protein gets one entry after TCRdb re-called the RACE reads with MiXCR. The sample records some 350,000 distinct CDR3 sequences, about 7% being singletons. Time point meaning: patch test 1, 2 weeks after DPC sensitization. The treatment was: therapeutic diphenylcyclopropenone sensitization with weekly scalp DPC. In germline, CDR1 is SGHDT, CDR2 YYEEEE. This CDR3 is built from 14 residues. Trimming shortened V by 4 bases and J by 3 bases, and 14 bases separated the two germline ends.

V gene TRBV5-6 combines with J gene TRBJ2-7; D uncertain. The origin of this receptor is a woman between 18 and 29 years old with alopecia areata. Some clones in this sample may be carry-over from other donors' samples. Source: whole blood, taken in connection with sensitization to the hapten diphenylcyclopropenone (DPC). The DNA of the CDR3 is TGTGCCAGCAGCCCGAGTGGAGCTTACTACGAGCAGTACTTC. Amino acid sequence: CASSPSGAYYEQYF.